This is a list of T cell receptor beta chains from one sample in a study of blood T cells in healthy people across ages. TCRdb redid the calling of the 5' RACE reads with MiXCR, one entry per CDR3 protein. The sample has 1.6 million or so distinct CDR3 sequences; 30% to 35% are singletons. The sequencing sample was made of blood. These receptors originate from a woman in her twenties or thirties in good health. The CDR3 runs from the conserved cysteine through the conserved F or W. D genes are given only for firm matches. Only some rows state a clone size, as once, few, many or a class for expanded clones.

d_gene: TRBD1
v_gene: TRBV7-2
j_gene: TRBJ1-2
len: 17
abundance: many
CDR3nt: TGTGCCAGCAGCCGCCATTGGGGACAGGGAACTAACTATGGCTACACCTTC
CDR3aa: CASSRHWGQGTNYGYTF

d_gene: NA
v_gene: TRBV5-1
j_gene: TRBJ1-5
len: 15
abundance: NA
CDR3nt: TGCGCCAGCAGCCCGTCGGGGAGTAGCAATCAGCCCCAGCATTTT
CDR3aa: CASSPSGSSNQPQHF

d_gene: TRBD2
v_gene: TRBV9
j_gene: TRBJ2-1
len: 15
abundance: many
CDR3nt: TGTGCCAGCAGCCCTCAGACTAGCGGGAGGAATGAGCAGTTCTTC
CDR3aa: CASSPQTSGRNEQFF

d_gene: TRBD1
v_gene: TRBV5-1
j_gene: TRBJ2-7
len: 14
abundance: few
CDR3nt: TGCGCCAGCAGCGCGGGCGACAGGGGGCGCGAGCAGTACTTC
CDR3aa: CASSAGDRGREQYF

d_gene: NA
v_gene: TRBV4-1
j_gene: TRBJ2-1
len: 15
abundance: few
CDR3nt: TGCGCCAGCAGCCAAGATTTTACTGTGGACAATGAGCAGTTCTTC
CDR3aa: CASSQDFTVDNEQFF

d_gene: TRBD1
v_gene: TRBV7-9
j_gene: TRBJ2-1
len: 14
abundance: few
CDR3nt: TGTGCCAGCAGCTCAGAGACAGGGTGGGATGAGCAGTTCTTC
CDR3aa: CASSSETGWDEQFF

d_gene: NA
v_gene: TRBV7-8
j_gene: TRBJ2-1
len: 15
abundance: NA
CDR3nt: TGTGCCAGCAGCCTAACCAGGGGGGCAGGCTATGAGCAGTTCTTC
CDR3aa: CASSLTRGAGYEQFF

d_gene: NA
v_gene: TRBV5-1
j_gene: TRBJ2-7
len: 14
abundance: many
CDR3nt: TGCGCCAGCAGCTTGAGCCAGGGACCCTACGAGCAGTACTTC
CDR3aa: CASSLSQGPYEQYF

d_gene: TRBD2
v_gene: TRBV20-1
j_gene: TRBJ2-1
len: 16
abundance: few
CDR3nt: TGCAGTGCTAGAGACCTAGCGGGAGGAACCCCACATGAGCAGTTCTTC
CDR3aa: CSARDLAGGTPHEQFF

d_gene: NA
v_gene: TRBV5-4
j_gene: TRBJ1-2
len: 15
abundance: NA
CDR3nt: TGTGCCAGCAGTCCCCCCGCTAGGGCTTCCTATAGCTACACCTTC
CDR3aa: CASSPPARASYSYTF

d_gene: NA
v_gene: TRBV6-5
j_gene: TRBJ2-6
len: 17
abundance: NA
CDR3nt: TGTGCCAGCAGTTATAAAAGGGGGGCCACCGGGGCCAACGTCCTGACTTTC
CDR3aa: CASSYKRGATGANVLTF

d_gene: TRBD1
v_gene: TRBV9
j_gene: TRBJ2-6
len: 14
abundance: few
CDR3nt: TGTGCCAGCAGCCTCGGACAGGGAATCAACGTCCTGACTTTC
CDR3aa: CASSLGQGINVLTF

d_gene: NA
v_gene: TRBV3-1
j_gene: TRBJ2-2
len: 14
abundance: NA
CDR3nt: TGTGCCAGCAGCCAGGTCGCGGAGGCCGGGGAGCTGTTTTTT
CDR3aa: CASSQVAEAGELFF

d_gene: TRBD2
v_gene: TRBV7-9
j_gene: TRBJ2-3
len: 17
abundance: NA
CDR3nt: TGTGCCAGCAGCTTAGTCGGGGGGAGGATGGGCACAGATACGCAGTATTTT
CDR3aa: CASSLVGGRMGTDTQYF

d_gene: TRBD1
v_gene: TRBV7-9
j_gene: TRBJ1-4
len: 12
abundance: NA
CDR3nt: TGTGCCAGCAGCTCAGGGACAGGAAAACTGTTTTTT
CDR3aa: CASSSGTGKLFF

d_gene: TRBD2
v_gene: TRBV27
j_gene: TRBJ2-5
len: 13
abundance: many
CDR3nt: TGTGCCAGCAGTTTTGGGACTAGTGAGACCCAGTACTTC
CDR3aa: CASSFGTSETQYF

d_gene: NA
v_gene: TRBV9
j_gene: TRBJ2-3
len: 15
abundance: once
CDR3nt: TGTGCCAGCAACGTAGCGAGGGAGAACAGAGATACGCAGTATTTT
CDR3aa: CASNVARENRDTQYF

d_gene: NA
v_gene: TRBV4-1
j_gene: TRBJ2-5
len: 19
abundance: NA
CDR3nt: TGCGCCAGCAGCCAAGATAAAAGTGGGGCTGGGGAAGGAAGGGAGACCCAGTACTTC
CDR3aa: CASSQDKSGAGEGRETQYF

d_gene: NA
v_gene: TRBV5-1
j_gene: TRBJ2-3
len: 14
abundance: NA
CDR3nt: TGCGCCAGCAGCTTGGGCGCAGGACCAGATACGCAGTATTTT
CDR3aa: CASSLGAGPDTQYF

d_gene: NA
v_gene: TRBV11-2
j_gene: TRBJ2-1
len: 14
abundance: NA
CDR3nt: TGTGCCAGCAGCTTAGATATGGAGGGAAATGAGCAGTTCTTC
CDR3aa: CASSLDMEGNEQFF

d_gene: NA
v_gene: TRBV4-1
j_gene: TRBJ1-5
len: 15
abundance: NA
CDR3nt: TGCGCCAGCAGCTCACGGACAGCTGGCAATCAGCCCCAGCATTTT
CDR3aa: CASSSRTAGNQPQHF

d_gene: TRBD2
v_gene: TRBV20-1
j_gene: TRBJ2-4
len: 15
abundance: NA
CDR3nt: TGCAGTGCGCAAACAGAGACCCTAGCGGAAAACATTCAGTACTTC
CDR3aa: CSAQTETLAENIQYF

d_gene: NA
v_gene: TRBV4-1
j_gene: TRBJ2-7
len: 13
abundance: many
CDR3nt: TGCGCCAGCAGCCCCGGACCACTCTACGAGCAGTACTTC
CDR3aa: CASSPGPLYEQYF

d_gene: NA
v_gene: TRBV6-5
j_gene: TRBJ2-7
len: 18
abundance: NA
CDR3nt: TGTGCCAGCAGTTACTCGATAGGGGGGATGGGGGTCTCCTACGAGCAGTACTTC
CDR3aa: CASSYSIGGMGVSYEQYF

d_gene: NA
v_gene: TRBV9
j_gene: TRBJ2-3
len: 15
abundance: few
CDR3nt: TGTGCCAGCAGCCCAACAGCCGGGACATTAGATACGCAGTATTTT
CDR3aa: CASSPTAGTLDTQYF

d_gene: TRBD1
v_gene: TRBV29-1
j_gene: TRBJ2-5
len: 13
abundance: NA
CDR3nt: TGCAGCGTGAGAGACAGGGGGAGGGAGACCCAGTACTTC
CDR3aa: CSVRDRGRETQYF

d_gene: TRBD1
v_gene: TRBV28
j_gene: TRBJ2-7
len: 15
abundance: NA
CDR3nt: TGTACCAGCAGTCCACACCACGCAGGGGGCTACGAGCAGTACTTC
CDR3aa: CTSSPHHAGGYEQYF

d_gene: NA
v_gene: TRBV11-2
j_gene: TRBJ2-3
len: 16
abundance: NA
CDR3nt: TGTGCCAGCAGCCAAGGGGGACGGATTAGCACAGATACGCAGTATTTT
CDR3aa: CASSQGGRISTDTQYF

d_gene: NA
v_gene: TRBV10-1
j_gene: TRBJ2-2
len: 17
abundance: NA
CDR3nt: TGCGCCAGCAGTGAGTCGAGGAGACTAGATAGTCGCGGGGAGCTGTTTTTT
CDR3aa: CASSESRRLDSRGELFF

d_gene: NA
v_gene: TRBV5-1
j_gene: TRBJ1-2
len: 14
abundance: few
CDR3nt: TGCGCCAGCACCCCTATGACAGAGAACTATGGCTACACCTTC
CDR3aa: CASTPMTENYGYTF

d_gene: TRBD2
v_gene: TRBV9
j_gene: TRBJ2-1
len: 15
abundance: NA
CDR3nt: TGTGCCGGCAGCGCTCTAGCGGGATCCTACAATGAGCAGTTCTTC
CDR3aa: CAGSALAGSYNEQFF

d_gene: NA
v_gene: TRBV20-1
j_gene: TRBJ2-5
len: 15
abundance: many
CDR3nt: TGCAGTGGTAAAGGGAGTTTCGGGTTCCAAGAGACCCAGTACTTC
CDR3aa: CSGKGSFGFQETQYF

d_gene: TRBD1
v_gene: TRBV6-1
j_gene: TRBJ1-1
len: 17
abundance: few
CDR3nt: TGTGCCAGCAGCGGGGACAGGGTCCTTTTGACAGGCACTGAAGCTTTCTTT
CDR3aa: CASSGDRVLLTGTEAFF

d_gene: NA
v_gene: TRBV7-8
j_gene: TRBJ2-3
len: 16
abundance: few
CDR3nt: TGTGCCAGCAGCTTAGCGATCAGAATTAGCACAGATACGCAGTATTTT
CDR3aa: CASSLAIRISTDTQYF

d_gene: TRBD2
v_gene: TRBV3-1
j_gene: TRBJ2-3
len: 17
abundance: few
CDR3nt: TGTGCCAGCAGCCAAATGGGACTAGCGGGGGGGTCGGGTACGCAGTATTTT
CDR3aa: CASSQMGLAGGSGTQYF

d_gene: TRBD2
v_gene: TRBV20-1
j_gene: TRBJ2-5
len: 17
abundance: NA
CDR3nt: TGCAGTGCTAGAGGCGGGATCCAGCGGGGGCCCCAAGAGACCCAGTACTTC
CDR3aa: CSARGGIQRGPQETQYF

d_gene: NA
v_gene: TRBV9
j_gene: TRBJ1-2
len: 18
abundance: NA
CDR3nt: TGTGCCAGCAGCGCCCCCGGCCGTATGATATCGGGGAGAGGTGGCTACACCTTC
CDR3aa: CASSAPGRMISGRGGYTF

d_gene: TRBD2
v_gene: TRBV20-1
j_gene: TRBJ2-3
len: 15
abundance: few
CDR3nt: TGCAGTGCTAGAAAACGGGGGGTCAGCACAGATACGCAGTATTTT
CDR3aa: CSARKRGVSTDTQYF

d_gene: NA
v_gene: TRBV10-3
j_gene: TRBJ1-1
len: 14
abundance: few
CDR3nt: TGTGCCATCAGTGAGGGGGTGGAGTTCTCTGAAGCTTTCTTT
CDR3aa: CAISEGVEFSEAFF

d_gene: NA
v_gene: TRBV4-2
j_gene: TRBJ2-1
len: 15
abundance: once
CDR3nt: TGTGCCAGCAACCAAGACCCGGGACCTTACAATGAGCAGTTCTTC
CDR3aa: CASNQDPGPYNEQFF

d_gene: NA
v_gene: TRBV7-9
j_gene: TRBJ2-1
len: 11
abundance: few
CDR3nt: TGTGCCAGCTCCTTACACCCCGAGCAGTTCTTC
CDR3aa: CASSLHPEQFF

d_gene: NA
v_gene: TRBV2
j_gene: TRBJ2-5
len: 13
abundance: NA
CDR3nt: TGTGCCAGCAGCGGCCAGGGTGAGGGGACCCAGTACTTC
CDR3aa: CASSGQGEGTQYF

d_gene: NA
v_gene: TRBV21-1
j_gene: TRBJ1-5
len: 16
abundance: NA
CDR3nt: TGTGCCAGCAGCTTACACAGGGAAAGGGACAATCAGCCCCAGCATTTT
CDR3aa: CASSLHRERDNQPQHF

d_gene: NA
v_gene: TRBV7-8
j_gene: TRBJ1-2
len: 17
abundance: NA
CDR3nt: TGTGCCACCAATGAAGGTTCGGGAGGGAGAACTGACTATGGCTACACCTTC
CDR3aa: CATNEGSGGRTDYGYTF

d_gene: NA
v_gene: TRBV5-1
j_gene: TRBJ2-1
len: 15
abundance: few
CDR3nt: TGCGCCAGCAGCCGCGGATACGGGGGTCGCAATGAGCAGTTCTTC
CDR3aa: CASSRGYGGRNEQFF

d_gene: NA
v_gene: TRBV7-9
j_gene: TRBJ1-1
len: 16
abundance: few
CDR3nt: TGTGCCAGCAGCCCCCTCCGGGTCCAGGGTGCCACTGAAGCTTTCTTT
CDR3aa: CASSPLRVQGATEAFF

d_gene: NA
v_gene: TRBV27
j_gene: TRBJ2-1
len: 16
abundance: NA
CDR3nt: TGTGCCAGCAGTTTTTCCGGGGGCGAGACCTACAATGAGCAGTTCTTC
CDR3aa: CASSFSGGETYNEQFF

d_gene: NA
v_gene: TRBV5-1
j_gene: TRBJ2-7
len: 13
abundance: few
CDR3nt: TGCGCCAGCTTCCCCCAATATACGGACGAGCAGTACTTC
CDR3aa: CASFPQYTDEQYF

d_gene: TRBD1
v_gene: TRBV20-1
j_gene: TRBJ1-5
len: 14
abundance: few
CDR3nt: TGCAGTGCTAGCTCAGGGGGCAGCAATCAGCCCCAGCATTTT
CDR3aa: CSASSGGSNQPQHF

d_gene: NA
v_gene: TRBV6-6
j_gene: TRBJ2-7
len: 15
abundance: many
CDR3nt: TGTGCCAGCAGTCACTTGGACAGCCTTGCCTACGAGCAGTACTTC
CDR3aa: CASSHLDSLAYEQYF

d_gene: NA
v_gene: TRBV9
j_gene: TRBJ1-2
len: 13
abundance: NA
CDR3nt: TGTGCCAGCAGTGACGGGAGTCAGAGGGGCTACACCTTC
CDR3aa: CASSDGSQRGYTF

d_gene: NA
v_gene: TRBV29-1
j_gene: TRBJ2-3
len: 15
abundance: NA
CDR3nt: TGCAGCGTTGTTGCGTACTTCAAGGGTCCAGATACGCAGTATTTT
CDR3aa: CSVVAYFKGPDTQYF

d_gene: TRBD2
v_gene: TRBV5-1
j_gene: TRBJ2-3
len: 15
abundance: NA
CDR3nt: TGCGCCAGCAGCTTCCTAGCGGGGGAAACAGATACGCAGTATTTT
CDR3aa: CASSFLAGETDTQYF

d_gene: TRBD1
v_gene: TRBV20-1
j_gene: TRBJ1-2
len: 12
abundance: NA
CDR3nt: TGCAGTGCTAGAGCGACAGGGGCTGGCTACACCTTC
CDR3aa: CSARATGAGYTF

d_gene: NA
v_gene: TRBV11-2
j_gene: TRBJ1-1
len: 15
abundance: NA
CDR3nt: TGTGCCAGCAGCGACGCCCCGACAGGACACACTGAAGCTTTCTTT
CDR3aa: CASSDAPTGHTEAFF

d_gene: NA
v_gene: TRBV18
j_gene: TRBJ1-5
len: 16
abundance: NA
CDR3nt: TGTGCCAGCTCACCTCAGGGGTATAATATTAATCAGCCCCAGCATTTT
CDR3aa: CASSPQGYNINQPQHF

d_gene: TRBD1
v_gene: TRBV10-3
j_gene: TRBJ2-7
len: 13
abundance: NA
CDR3nt: TGTGCCATCCAAGAGGGGGCCCTATACGAGCAGTACTTC
CDR3aa: CAIQEGALYEQYF

d_gene: NA
v_gene: TRBV5-1
j_gene: TRBJ2-1
len: 16
abundance: NA
CDR3nt: TGCGCCAGCAGCTCTTCTACAGGGATCACCTACAATGAGCAGTTCTTC
CDR3aa: CASSSSTGITYNEQFF

d_gene: NA
v_gene: TRBV6-2/TRBV6-3
j_gene: TRBJ2-1
len: 16
abundance: NA
CDR3nt: TGTGCCAGCAGCCCCCTCGGCCAGAGCTCCTACAATGAGCAGTTCTTC
CDR3aa: CASSPLGQSSYNEQFF